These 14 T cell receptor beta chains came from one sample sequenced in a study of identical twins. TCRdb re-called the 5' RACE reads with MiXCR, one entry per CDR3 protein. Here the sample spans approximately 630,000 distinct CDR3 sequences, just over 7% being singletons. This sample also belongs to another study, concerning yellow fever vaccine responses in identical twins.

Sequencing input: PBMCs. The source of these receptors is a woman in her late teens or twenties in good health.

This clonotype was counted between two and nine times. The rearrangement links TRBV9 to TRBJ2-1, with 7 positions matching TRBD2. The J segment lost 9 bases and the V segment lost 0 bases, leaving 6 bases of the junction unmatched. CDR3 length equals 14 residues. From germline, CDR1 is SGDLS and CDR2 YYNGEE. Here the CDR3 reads CASSVVTSASEQFF. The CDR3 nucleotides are TGTGCCAGCAGCGTAGTAACTAGCGCAAGTGAGCAGTTCTTC. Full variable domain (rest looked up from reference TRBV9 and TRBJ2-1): DSGVTQTPKHLITATGQRVTLRCSPRSGDLSVYWYQQSLDQGLQFLIQYYNGEERAKGNILERFSAQQFPDLHSELNLSSLELGDSALYFCASSVVTSASEQFFGPGTRLTVL.

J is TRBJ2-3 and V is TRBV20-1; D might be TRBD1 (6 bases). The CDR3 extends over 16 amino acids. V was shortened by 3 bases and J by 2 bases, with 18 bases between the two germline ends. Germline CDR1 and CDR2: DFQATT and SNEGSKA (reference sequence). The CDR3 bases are TGCAGTGCTAGTAGGGGGTTGACAGGATCCACAGATACGCAGTATTTT. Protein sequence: CSASRGLTGSTDTQYF.

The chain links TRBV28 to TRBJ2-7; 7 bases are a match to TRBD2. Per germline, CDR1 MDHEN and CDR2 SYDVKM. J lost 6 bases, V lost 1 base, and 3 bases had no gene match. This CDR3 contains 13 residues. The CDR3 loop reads CASSLLREFEQYF. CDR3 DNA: TGTGCCAGCAGTTTATTGCGGGAGTTCGAGCAGTACTTC.

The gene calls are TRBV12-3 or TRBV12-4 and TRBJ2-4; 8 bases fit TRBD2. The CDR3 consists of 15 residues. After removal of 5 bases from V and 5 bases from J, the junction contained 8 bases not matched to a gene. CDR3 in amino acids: CASSPPRGGENIQYF. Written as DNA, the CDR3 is TGTGCCAGCAGTCCCCCCCGGGGGGGGGAAAACATTCAGTACTTC.

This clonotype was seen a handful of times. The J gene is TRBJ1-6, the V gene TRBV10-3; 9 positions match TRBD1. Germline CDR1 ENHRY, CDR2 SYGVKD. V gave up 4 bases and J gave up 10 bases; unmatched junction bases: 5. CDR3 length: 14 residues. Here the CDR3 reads CAISGGQGGSPLHF. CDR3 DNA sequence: TGTGCCATCAGTGGGGGACAGGGTGGATCACCCCTCCACTTT.

CDR3 nucleotides: TGTGCCAGCAGCCAAGTTCGGGGAGGGCCAGATACGCAGTATTTT. Its translation: CASSQVRGGPDTQYF. V and J are TRBV3-1 and TRBJ2-3, with TRBD2 matching over 7 bases. The CDR3 covers 15 residues. Germline V lookup: CDR1 LGHDT, CDR2 YNNKEL (reference sequence). Unmatched junction bases numbered 5, after V lost 1 base and J lost 4 bases.

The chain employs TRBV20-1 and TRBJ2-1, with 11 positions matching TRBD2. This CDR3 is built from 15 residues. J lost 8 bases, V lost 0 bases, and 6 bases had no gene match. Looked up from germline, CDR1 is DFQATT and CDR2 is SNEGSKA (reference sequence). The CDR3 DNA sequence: TGCAGTGCTAGAGATGGTAGCGGGGGGGTGCATGAGCAGTTCTTC. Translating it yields CSARDGSGGVHEQFF.

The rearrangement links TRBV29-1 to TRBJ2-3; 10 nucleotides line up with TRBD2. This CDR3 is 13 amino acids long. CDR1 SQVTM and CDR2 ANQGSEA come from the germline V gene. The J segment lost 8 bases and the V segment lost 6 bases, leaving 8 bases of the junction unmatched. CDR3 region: CSVVAGGGGTQYF. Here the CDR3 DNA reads TGCAGCGTGGTAGCGGGGGGAGGTGGTACGCAGTATTTT.

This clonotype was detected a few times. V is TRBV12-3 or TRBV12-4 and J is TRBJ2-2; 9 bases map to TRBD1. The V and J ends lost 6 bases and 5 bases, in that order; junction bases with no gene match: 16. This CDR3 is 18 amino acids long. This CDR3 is CASSTGQGLAFWTGELFF. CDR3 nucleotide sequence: TGTGCCAGCAGCACGGGACAGGGTTTGGCCTTTTGGACCGGGGAGCTGTTTTTT.

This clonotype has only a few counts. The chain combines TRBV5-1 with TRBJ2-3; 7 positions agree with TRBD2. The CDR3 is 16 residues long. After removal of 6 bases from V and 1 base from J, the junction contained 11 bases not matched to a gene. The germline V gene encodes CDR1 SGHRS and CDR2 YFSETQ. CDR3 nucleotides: TGCGCCAGCAATCAGGCTAGCGGTGGAGGCACAGATACGCAGTATTTT. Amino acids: CASNQASGGGTDTQYF.

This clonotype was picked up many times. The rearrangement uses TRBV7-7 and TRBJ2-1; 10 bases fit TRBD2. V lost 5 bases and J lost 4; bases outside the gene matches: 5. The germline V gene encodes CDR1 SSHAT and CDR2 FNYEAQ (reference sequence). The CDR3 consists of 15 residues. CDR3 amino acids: CASSQAGGPYNEQFF. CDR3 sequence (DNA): TGTGCCAGCAGCCAAGCGGGAGGGCCGTACAATGAGCAGTTCTTC.

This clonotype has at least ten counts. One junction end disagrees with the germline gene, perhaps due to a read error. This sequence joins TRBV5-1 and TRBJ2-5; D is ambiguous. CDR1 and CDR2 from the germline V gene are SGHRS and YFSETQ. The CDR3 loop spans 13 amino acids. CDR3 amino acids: CASSSSGSETQYF. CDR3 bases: TGTGCCAGCAGCTCCTCAGGATCGGAGACCCAGTACTTC.

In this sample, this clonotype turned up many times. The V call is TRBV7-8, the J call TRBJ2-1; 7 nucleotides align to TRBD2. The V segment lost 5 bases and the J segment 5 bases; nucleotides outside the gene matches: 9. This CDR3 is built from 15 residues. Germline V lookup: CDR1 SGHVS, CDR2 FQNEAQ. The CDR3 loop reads CASSTPRAGNNEQFF. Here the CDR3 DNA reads TGTGCCAGCAGCACCCCACGAGCGGGAAACAATGAGCAGTTCTTC.

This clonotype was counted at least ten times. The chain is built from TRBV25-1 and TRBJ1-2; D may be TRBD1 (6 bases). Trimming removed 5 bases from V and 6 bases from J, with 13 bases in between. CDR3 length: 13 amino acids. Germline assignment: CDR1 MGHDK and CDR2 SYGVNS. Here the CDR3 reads CASSFADSNGYTF. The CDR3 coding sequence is TGTGCCAGCAGTTTTGCGGACAGCAATGGCTACACCTTC.